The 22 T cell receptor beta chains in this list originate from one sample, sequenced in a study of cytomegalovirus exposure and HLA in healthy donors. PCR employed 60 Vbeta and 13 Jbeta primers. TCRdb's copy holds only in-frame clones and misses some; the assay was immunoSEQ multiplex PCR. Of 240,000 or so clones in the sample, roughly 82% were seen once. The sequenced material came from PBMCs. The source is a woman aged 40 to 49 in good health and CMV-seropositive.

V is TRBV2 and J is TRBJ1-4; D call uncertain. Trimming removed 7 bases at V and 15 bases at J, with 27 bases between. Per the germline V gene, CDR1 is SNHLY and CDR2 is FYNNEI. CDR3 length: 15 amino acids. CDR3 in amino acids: CASTLALRRIETVFF. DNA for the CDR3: TGTGCCAGCACCCTGGCCCTGAGGCGGATTGAAACGGTGTTTTTT.

The CDR3 spells CASSLAGLAKNIQYF. CDR3 coding DNA: TGTGCCAGCAGCCTAGCGGGGCTAGCCAAAAACATTCAGTACTTC. This sequence joins TRBV5-6 and TRBJ2-4, with 9 positions matching TRBD2. V was pared by 4 bases and J by 0 bases, with 2 bases of the junction left unmatched. Looked up from germline, CDR1 is SGHDT and CDR2 is YYEEEE. This CDR3 is 15 amino acids long. Looking up the rest from reference TRBV5-6 and TRBJ2-4 gives the full variable domain: DAGVTQSPTHLIKTRGQQVTLRCSPKSGHDTVSWYQQALGQGPQFIFQYYEEEERQRGNFPDRFSGHQFPNYSSELNVNALLLGDSALYLCASSLAGLAKNIQYFGAGTRLSVL.

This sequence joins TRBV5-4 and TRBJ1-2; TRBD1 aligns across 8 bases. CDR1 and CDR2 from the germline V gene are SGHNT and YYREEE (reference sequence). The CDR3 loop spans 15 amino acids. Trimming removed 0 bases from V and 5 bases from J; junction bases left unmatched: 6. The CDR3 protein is CASSLGQGTRYGYTF. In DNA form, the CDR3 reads TGTGCCAGCAGCTTGGGACAGGGGACAAGGTATGGCTACACCTTC.

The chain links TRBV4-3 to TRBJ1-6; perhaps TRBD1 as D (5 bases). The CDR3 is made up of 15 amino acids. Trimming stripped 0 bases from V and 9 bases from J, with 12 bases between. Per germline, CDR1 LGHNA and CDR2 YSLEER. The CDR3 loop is CASSQDQRGGSPLHF. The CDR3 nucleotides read TGCGCCAGCAGCCAAGATCAAAGGGGTGGTTCACCCCTCCACTTT.

The CDR3 spells CASSSPGDPNEKLFF. In DNA, the CDR3 is TGTGCCAGCAGCTCCCCAGGGGATCCGAATGAAAAACTGTTTTTT. The V call is TRBV6-5, the J call TRBJ1-4; D perhaps matches TRBD1 (6 bases). V lost 6 bases, J lost 5 bases, and 16 bases lay in between. Germline CDR1 and CDR2: MNHEY and SVGAGI. The CDR3 runs to 15 residues.

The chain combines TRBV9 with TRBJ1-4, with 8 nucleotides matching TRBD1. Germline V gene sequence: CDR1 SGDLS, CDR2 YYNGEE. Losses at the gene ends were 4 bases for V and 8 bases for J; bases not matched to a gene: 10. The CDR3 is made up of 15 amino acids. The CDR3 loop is CASSSTRTGYEKLFF. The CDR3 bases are TGTGCCAGCAGCAGCACCCGGACAGGGTACGAAAAACTGTTTTTT.

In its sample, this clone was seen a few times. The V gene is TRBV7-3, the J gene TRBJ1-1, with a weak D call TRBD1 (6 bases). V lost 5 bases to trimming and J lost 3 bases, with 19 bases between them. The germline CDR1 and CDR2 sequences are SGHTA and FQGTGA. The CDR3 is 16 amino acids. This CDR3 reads CASSPGHRVGDTEAFF. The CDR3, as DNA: TGTGCCAGCAGCCCTGGCCACAGGGTGGGAGACACTGAAGCTTTCTTT.

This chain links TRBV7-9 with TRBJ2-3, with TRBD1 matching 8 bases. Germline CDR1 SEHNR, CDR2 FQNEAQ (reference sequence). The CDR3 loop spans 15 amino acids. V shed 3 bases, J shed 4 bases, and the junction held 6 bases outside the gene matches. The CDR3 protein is CASSFFRGPADTQYF. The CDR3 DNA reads TGTGCCAGCAGCTTTTTCAGGGGGCCGGCAGATACGCAGTATTTT.

CDR3 loop: CASSLSESHEQYF. Here the CDR3 DNA reads TGTGCCAGCAGCCTTAGCGAGTCACACGAGCAGTACTTC. The chain is built from TRBV7-6 and TRBJ2-7; a weak D match, TRBD2 (5 bases). Trimming removed 5 bases from V and 5 bases from J, with 13 bases in between. Germline CDR1 is SGHVS and CDR2 is FNYEAQ. The CDR3 runs to 13 residues.

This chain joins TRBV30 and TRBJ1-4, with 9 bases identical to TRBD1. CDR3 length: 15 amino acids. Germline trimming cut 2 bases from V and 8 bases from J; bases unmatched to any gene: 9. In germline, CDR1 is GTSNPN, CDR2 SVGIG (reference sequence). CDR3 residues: CAWSSGTGYKEKLFF. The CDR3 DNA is TGTGCCTGGAGTTCCGGGACAGGGTACAAAGAAAAACTGTTTTTT.

Here the CDR3 reads CASSLTSGVVTDTQYF. DNA of the CDR3: TGTGCCAGCAGCCTGACTAGCGGGGTGGTCACAGATACGCAGTATTTT. V is TRBV5-4 and J is TRBJ2-3; TRBD2 aligns across 11 bases. This CDR3 has 16 amino acids. Trimming removed 4 bases from V and 2 bases from J; junction bases left unmatched: 6. Germline V gene lookup returns CDR1 SGHNT and CDR2 YYREEE (reference sequence).

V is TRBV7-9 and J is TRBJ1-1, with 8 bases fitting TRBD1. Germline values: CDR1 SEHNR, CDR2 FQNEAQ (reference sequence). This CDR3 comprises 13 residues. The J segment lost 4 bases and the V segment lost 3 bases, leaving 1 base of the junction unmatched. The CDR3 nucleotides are TGTGCCAGCAGCTTCACAGGGGGCACTGAAGCTTTCTTT. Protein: CASSFTGGTEAFF.

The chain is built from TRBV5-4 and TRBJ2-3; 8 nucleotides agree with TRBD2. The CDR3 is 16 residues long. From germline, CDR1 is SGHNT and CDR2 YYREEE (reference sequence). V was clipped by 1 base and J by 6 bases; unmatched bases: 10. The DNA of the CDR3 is TGTGCCAGCAGCTTGTACGGGGGGGGTCGTGGGGATACGCAGTATTTT. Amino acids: CASSLYGGGRGDTQYF. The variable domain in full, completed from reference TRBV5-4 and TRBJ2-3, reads ETGVTQSPTHLIKTRGQQVTLRCSSQSGHNTVSWYQQALGQGPQFIFQYYREEENGRGNFPPRFSGLQFPNYSSELNVNALELDDSALYLCASSLYGGGRGDTQYFGPGTRLTVL.

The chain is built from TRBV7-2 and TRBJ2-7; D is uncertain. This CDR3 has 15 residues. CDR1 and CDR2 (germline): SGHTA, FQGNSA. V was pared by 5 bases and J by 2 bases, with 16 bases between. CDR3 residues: CASSPDLGGTYEQYF. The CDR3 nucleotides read TGTGCCAGCAGCCCTGACCTAGGCGGTACCTACGAGCAGTACTTC.

CDR3 DNA sequence: TGTGCCAGCAGTTCCCCCCGAGGACAGGTACACACAGATACGCAGTATTTT. Its protein is CASSSPRGQVHTDTQYF. V and J are TRBV28 and TRBJ2-3; 7 bases map to TRBD1. V shed 4 bases, J shed 2 bases, and the junction held 12 bases outside the gene matches. This CDR3 has 17 residues. Germline V gene sequence: CDR1 MDHEN, CDR2 SYDVKM.

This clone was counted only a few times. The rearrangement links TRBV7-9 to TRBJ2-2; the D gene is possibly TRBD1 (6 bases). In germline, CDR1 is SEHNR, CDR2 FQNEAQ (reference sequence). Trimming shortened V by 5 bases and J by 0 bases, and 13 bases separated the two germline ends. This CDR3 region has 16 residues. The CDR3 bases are TGTGCCAGCAGCCAAATCCGGACAGCGAACACCGGGGAGCTGTTTTTT. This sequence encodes CASSQIRTANTGELFF.

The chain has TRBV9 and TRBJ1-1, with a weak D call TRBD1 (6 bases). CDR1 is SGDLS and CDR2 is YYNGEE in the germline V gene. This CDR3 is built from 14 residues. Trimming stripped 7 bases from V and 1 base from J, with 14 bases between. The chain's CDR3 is CASGGGRKNTEAFF. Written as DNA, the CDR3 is TGTGCCAGCGGGGGGGGGCGGAAGAACACTGAAGCTTTCTTT. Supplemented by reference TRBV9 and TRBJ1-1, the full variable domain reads DSGVTQTPKHLITATGQRVTLRCSPRSGDLSVYWYQQSLDQGLQFLIQYYNGEERAKGNILERFSAQQFPDLHSELNLSSLELGDSALYFCASGGGRKNTEAFFGQGTRLTVV.

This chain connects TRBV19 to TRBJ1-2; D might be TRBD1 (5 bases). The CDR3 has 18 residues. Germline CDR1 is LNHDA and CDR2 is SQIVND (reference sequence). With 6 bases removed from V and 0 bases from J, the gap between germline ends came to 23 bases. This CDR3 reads CASSQTRSGTGSNYGYTF. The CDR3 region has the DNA TGTGCCAGTAGCCAGACTAGGTCCGGGACGGGTTCTAACTATGGCTACACCTTC. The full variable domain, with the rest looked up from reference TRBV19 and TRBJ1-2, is DGGITQSPKYLFRKEGQNVTLSCEQNLNHDAMYWYRQDPGQGLRLIYYSQIVNDFQKGDIAEGYSVSREKKESFPLTVTSAQKNPTAFYLCASSQTRSGTGSNYGYTFGSGTRLTVV.

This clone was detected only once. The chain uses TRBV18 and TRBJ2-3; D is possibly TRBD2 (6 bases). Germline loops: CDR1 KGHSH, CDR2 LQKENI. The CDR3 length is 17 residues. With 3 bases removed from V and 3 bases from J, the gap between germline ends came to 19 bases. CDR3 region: CASSPPRGGEKTDTQYF. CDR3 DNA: TGTGCCAGCTCACCTCCGCGAGGCGGGGAAAAGACAGATACGCAGTATTTT.

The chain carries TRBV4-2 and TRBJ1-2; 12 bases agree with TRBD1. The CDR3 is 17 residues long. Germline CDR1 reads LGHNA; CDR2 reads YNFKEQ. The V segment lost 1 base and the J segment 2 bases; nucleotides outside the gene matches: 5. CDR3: CASSQVLGTGGNYGYTF. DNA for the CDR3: TGTGCCAGCAGCCAAGTCCTAGGGACAGGGGGCAACTATGGCTACACCTTC.

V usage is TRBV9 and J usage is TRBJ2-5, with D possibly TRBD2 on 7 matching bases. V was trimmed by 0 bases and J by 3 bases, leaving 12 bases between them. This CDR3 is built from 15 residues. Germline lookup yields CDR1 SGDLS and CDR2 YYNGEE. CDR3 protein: CASSVEGGGKETQYF. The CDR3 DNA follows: TGTGCCAGCAGCGTAGAAGGGGGAGGGAAAGAGACCCAGTACTTC.

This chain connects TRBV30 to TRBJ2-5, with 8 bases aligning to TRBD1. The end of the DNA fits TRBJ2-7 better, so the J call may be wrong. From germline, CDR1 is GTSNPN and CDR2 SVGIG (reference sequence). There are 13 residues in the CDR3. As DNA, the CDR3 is TGTGCCTGGACTCCCGGGACAGGACTCGAGCAGTACTTC. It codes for CAWTPGTGLEQYF.